This T cell receptor (beta chain) was retrieved from a study of blood T cells in healthy people across ages (dated by TCRdb to the mid-2010s). Study-wide context: In model experiments, template switching captured about one uniquely barcoded TCR beta cDNA molecule for every two T cells. The study measured age-related changes in TCR beta repertoire diversity using deep sequencing normalized with unique cDNA molecular identifiers. The donors were split into four age groups: young (average 16 years), middle-aged (about 40), aged (62) and long-lived (approximately 80). To avoid experimental bias, donors of different ages were distributed randomly across sequencing lanes. Two additional independent replicas of 1 million unique cDNA reads from the same blood draw were analyzed for two donors (one aged 18 to 29 and one aged 80 or older).

Findings and caveats that apply to the study as a whole: Estimates of total diversity based on one million sequenced T cells were regarded as lower bounds and as underestimates. Because profiling used bulk unsorted PBMCs, naive and antigen-experienced compartments could not be compared conclusively. Because donor CMV infection status was unknown, age-related changes in expanded clonotypes were potentially confounded. Observed TCR beta diversity correlated strongly with the percentage of naive T cells measured by flow cytometry. As age increased, observed TCR beta diversity per million T cells dropped in a roughly linear way, and a significant reduction was already evident by age 40. Compared with the aged group, more naive CD4+ T cells, fewer expanded clones and increased TCR diversity were shown by the long-lived group, suggesting age selection.

The 35 to 40 donors, aged about 6 to 95 years, were systemically healthy Caucasian individuals from Russia. About 10 milliliters of peripheral blood were collected from each donor into EDTA-treated Vacutainer tubes. Ficoll-Paque density-gradient centrifugation was used to isolate PBMCs, with at least 6.5 million obtained per sample. Total RNA, at least 5 micrograms per sample, was extracted from PBMCs with Trizol reagent. Naive CD45RAhigh/CD27high T cell percentages were measured by flow cytometry on a PBMC aliquot from every donor. CDR1 DFQATT and CDR2 SNEGSKA were looked up in the germline V gene (reference sequence). The trim is 0 bases for V and 1 base for J, with a gap of 9 bases between the germline ends. The CDR3, cysteine through phenylalanine, is 14 amino acids long. Only the CDR3 DNA stays, 42 bases, in frame from base 1. About this clonotype: What antigen it recognizes has not been identified. The record has no base qualities; no much larger clone is one base away.

Libraries were prepared through 5' RACE. Sequencer: Illumina HiSeq 2500. A second roughly 6 to 11 cycle PCR used a sample-barcoded 5' primer and a J-beta primer mix. A unique molecular identifier was introduced onto each TCR beta cDNA molecule by a template-switch 5' adaptor carrying 12 random nucleotides. Each sample yielded at least 2.5 million CDR3-containing paired-end reads. First-strand cDNA was synthesized from all RNA with the Mint cDNA synthesis kit, primed by a TRBC-specific oligonucleotide. Following uracil-DNA glycosylase treatment, all cDNA underwent a first 18-cycle PCR with the universal primers M1SS and BC2_uni_R. Per the source publication's procedure: Each sample was normalized by randomly selecting 1 million high-quality reads, each carrying a distinct molecular identifier. Reads with shared molecular identifiers were discarded instead of being binned into consensus sequences. MiTCR, set to a Q25 quality threshold and the strictest error-elimination algorithm, was used for CDR3 identification, clonotype clustering and error correction. A nonparametric unseen species model with Euler transformation was used to estimate lower-bound total TCR beta diversity. The raw public data were reprocessed by TCRdb itself: fastp quality trimming at Q25, MiXCR clonotype calling, in-frame beta chains only. All rows with the same CDR3 protein become a single entry with the most common DNA and genes. The V and J calls and clone size come from TCRdb's table, not from the authors' own analysis. In this sample the table shows hundreds of thousands of distinct CDR3 sequences, roughly 40% of which occur a single time. Clones ranked in the top ten supply 13% of the sample.

The TCR sequence derives from a man aged 18 to 30 in good health. The sequenced sample consisted of blood. The chain couples TRBV20-1 to TRBJ1-2; no D segment can be confidently identified. Read as DNA, the sequence is TGCAGTGCTAGAGATCCTCGTTTTAACTATGGCTACACCTTC. Translated, this gives CSARDPRFNYGYTF.